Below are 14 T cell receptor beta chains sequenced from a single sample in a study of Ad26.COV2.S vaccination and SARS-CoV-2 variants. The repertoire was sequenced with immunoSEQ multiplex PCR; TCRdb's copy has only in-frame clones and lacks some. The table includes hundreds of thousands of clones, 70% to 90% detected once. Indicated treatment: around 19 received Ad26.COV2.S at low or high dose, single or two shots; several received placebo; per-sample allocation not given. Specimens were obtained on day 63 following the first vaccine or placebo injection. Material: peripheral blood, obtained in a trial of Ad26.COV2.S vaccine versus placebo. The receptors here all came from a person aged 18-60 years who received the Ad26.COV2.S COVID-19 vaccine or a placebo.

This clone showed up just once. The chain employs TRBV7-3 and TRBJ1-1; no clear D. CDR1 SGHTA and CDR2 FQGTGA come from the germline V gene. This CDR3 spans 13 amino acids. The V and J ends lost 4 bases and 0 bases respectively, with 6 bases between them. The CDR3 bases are TGTGCCAGCAGCTGGACGGTGAACACTGAAGCTTTCTTT. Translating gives CASSWTVNTEAFF.

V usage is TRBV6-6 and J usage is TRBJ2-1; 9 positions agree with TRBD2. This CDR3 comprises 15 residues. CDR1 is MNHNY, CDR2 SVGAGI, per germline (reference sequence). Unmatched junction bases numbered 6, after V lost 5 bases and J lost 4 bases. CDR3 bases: TGTGCCAGCAGTGACGTTACTAGCGGGTACAATGAGCAGTTCTTC. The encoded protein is CASSDVTSGYNEQFF.

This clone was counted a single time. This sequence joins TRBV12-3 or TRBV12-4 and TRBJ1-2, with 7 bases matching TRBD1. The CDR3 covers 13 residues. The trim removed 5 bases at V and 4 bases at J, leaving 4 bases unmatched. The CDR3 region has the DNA TGTGCCAGCAGTCTGGGACAGCGCTATGGCTACACCTTC. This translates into CASSLGQRYGYTF.

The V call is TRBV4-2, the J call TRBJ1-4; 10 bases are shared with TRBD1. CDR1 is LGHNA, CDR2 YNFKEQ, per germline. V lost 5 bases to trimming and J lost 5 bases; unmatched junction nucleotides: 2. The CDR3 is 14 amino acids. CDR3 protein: CASSTGQGNEKLFF. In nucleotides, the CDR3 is TGTGCCAGCAGCACGGGACAGGGGAATGAAAAACTGTTTTTT.

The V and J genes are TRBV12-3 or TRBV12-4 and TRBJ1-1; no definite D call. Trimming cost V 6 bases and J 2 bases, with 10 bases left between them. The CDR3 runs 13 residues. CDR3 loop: CASSPEDNTEAFF. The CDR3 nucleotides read TGTGCCAGCAGCCCCGAGGATAACACTGAAGCTTTCTTT.

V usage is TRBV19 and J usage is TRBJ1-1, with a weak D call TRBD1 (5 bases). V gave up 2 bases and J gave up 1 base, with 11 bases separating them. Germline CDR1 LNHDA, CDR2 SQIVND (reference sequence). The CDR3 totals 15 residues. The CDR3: CASSISGTGNTEAFF. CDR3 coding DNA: TGTGCCAGTAGTATAAGCGGGACTGGGAACACTGAAGCTTTCTTT.

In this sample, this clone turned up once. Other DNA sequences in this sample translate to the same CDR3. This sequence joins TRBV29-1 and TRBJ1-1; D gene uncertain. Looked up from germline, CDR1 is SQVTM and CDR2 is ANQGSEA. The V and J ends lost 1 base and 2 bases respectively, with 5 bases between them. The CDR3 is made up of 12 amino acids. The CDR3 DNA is TGCAGCGTTGAAGGGCCCAACACTGAAGCTTTCTTT. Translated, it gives CSVEGPNTEAFF.

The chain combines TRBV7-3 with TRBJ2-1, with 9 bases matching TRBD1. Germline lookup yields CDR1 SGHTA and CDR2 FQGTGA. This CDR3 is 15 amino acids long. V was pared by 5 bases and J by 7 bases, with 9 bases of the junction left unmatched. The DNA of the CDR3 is TGTGCCAGCAGCAATACAGGGGGCGCAAGGAATGAGCAGTTCTTC. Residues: CASSNTGGARNEQFF.

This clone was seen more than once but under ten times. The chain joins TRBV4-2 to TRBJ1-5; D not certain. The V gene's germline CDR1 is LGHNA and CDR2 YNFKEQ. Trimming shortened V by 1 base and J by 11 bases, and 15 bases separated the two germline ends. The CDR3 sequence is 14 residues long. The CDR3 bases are TGTGCCAGCAGCCAAGCTGGGGAGGGCGTGGCCCAGCATTTT. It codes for CASSQAGEGVAQHF.

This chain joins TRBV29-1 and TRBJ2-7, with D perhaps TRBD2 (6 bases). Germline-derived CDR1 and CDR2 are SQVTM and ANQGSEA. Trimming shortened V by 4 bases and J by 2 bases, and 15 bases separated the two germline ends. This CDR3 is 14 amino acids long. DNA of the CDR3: TGCAGCGTTGTGGATGCGGGGTCGACCTACGAGCAGTACTTC. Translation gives CSVVDAGSTYEQYF.

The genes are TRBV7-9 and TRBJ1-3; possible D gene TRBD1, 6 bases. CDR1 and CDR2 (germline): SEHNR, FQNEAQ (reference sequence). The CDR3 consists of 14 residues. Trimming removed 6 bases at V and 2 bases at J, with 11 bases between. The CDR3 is CASRGGGPGNTIYF. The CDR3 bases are TGTGCCAGCAGGGGAGGGGGTCCTGGAAACACCATATATTTT.

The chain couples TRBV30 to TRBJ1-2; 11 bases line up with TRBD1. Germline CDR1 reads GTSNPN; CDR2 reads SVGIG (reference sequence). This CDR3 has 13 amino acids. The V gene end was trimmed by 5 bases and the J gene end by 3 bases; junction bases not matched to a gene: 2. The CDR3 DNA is TGTGCCTGGTGGGGACAGGGGGACTATGGCTACACCTTC. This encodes CAWWGQGDYGYTF.

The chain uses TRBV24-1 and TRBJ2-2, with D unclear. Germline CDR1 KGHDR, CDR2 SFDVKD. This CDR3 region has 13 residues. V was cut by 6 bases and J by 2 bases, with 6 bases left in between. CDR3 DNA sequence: TGTGCCACCAGTAACCAAAACACCGGGGAGCTGTTTTTT. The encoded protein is CATSNQNTGELFF.

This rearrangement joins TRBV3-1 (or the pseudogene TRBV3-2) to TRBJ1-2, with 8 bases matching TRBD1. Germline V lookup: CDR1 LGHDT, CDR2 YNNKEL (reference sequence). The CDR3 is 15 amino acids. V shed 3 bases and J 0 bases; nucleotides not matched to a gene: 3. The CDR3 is CASSHLDRANYGYTF. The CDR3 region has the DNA TGTGCCAGCAGCCACCTGGACAGGGCTAACTATGGCTACACCTTC.